One sample yielded the 5 T cell receptor beta chains listed below, sequenced in a study of blood T cells in healthy people across ages. A second roughly 7 to 12 cycle PCR used barcoded and J-beta primers. TCRdb re-analysed the 5' RACE reads in MiXCR, keeping a single row per CDR3 protein. The table lists about 930,000 distinct CDR3 sequences, approximately 32% of them singletons. These data also formed part of another study, on T cells of mothers and their children.

Sequencing was done on a sample of blood. The source is a woman aged 40 to 50 in good health.

This clonotype was recorded a few times. The chain joins TRBV29-1 to TRBJ1-3; 7 bases match TRBD1. CDR3 length equals 12 residues. V shed 2 bases and J 8 bases; nucleotides not matched to a gene: 3. Germline V gene lookup returns CDR1 SQVTM and CDR2 ANQGSEA. The CDR3 region has the DNA TGCAGCGTTGAAAAGGGGGCACACACCATATATTTT. Translated, it gives CSVEKGAHTIYF.

Regarding this clonotype: This may arise from a read error, as a much more abundant clone is one base away. V is TRBV7-9 and J is TRBJ2-5; D is unclear. Trimming removed 5 bases from V and 11 bases from J, with 12 bases in between. The CDR3 consists of 11 residues. The germline CDR1 and CDR2 sequences are SEHNR and FQNEAQ (reference sequence). DNA of the CDR3: TGTGCCAGCAGCCACCCCAATGAGCAGTACTTC. Amino acids: CASSHPNEQYF.

At least ten counts were recorded for this clonotype. The chain uses TRBV5-1 and TRBJ2-5; D uncertain. Germline V gives CDR1 SGHRS, CDR2 YFSETQ. The CDR3 sequence is 18 residues long. V was cut by 2 bases and J by 2 bases, with 22 bases left in between. The CDR3 here is CASSLTEPKWYRQETQYF. DNA of the CDR3: TGCGCCAGCAGCTTAACTGAGCCAAAGTGGTACCGTCAAGAGACCCAGTACTTC.

The chain carries TRBV5-1 and TRBJ2-7, with TRBD2 matching 14 bases. CDR1 and CDR2 (germline): SGHRS, YFSETQ. The CDR3 has 15 residues. V was pared by 4 bases and J by 6 bases, with 6 bases of the junction left unmatched. The CDR3 sequence is CASSPTSGGASEQYF. DNA of the CDR3: TGCGCCAGCAGCCCGACTAGCGGGGGGGCGTCCGAGCAGTACTTC.

As to this clonotype: Since a much larger clone is just one base distant, this may be a read error. Here the CDR3 DNA reads TGCGCCGGCAGCCCGGGACATGGAGGATACGAGCAGTACTTC. Translating gives CAGSPGHGGYEQYF. The chain couples TRBV5-1 to TRBJ2-7; D perhaps matches TRBD1 (6 bases). The CDR3 is made up of 14 amino acids. From germline, CDR1 is SGHRS and CDR2 YFSETQ.